This TCR beta chain stems from a study of T cell responses to AZD1222 COVID-19 vaccine. This table comes from immunoSEQ multiplex PCR, and its TCRdb copy is limited to in-frame clones, with some not included. The table records 65,000 to 90,000 clones, about 91% of them present only once. The CDR3 has 14 amino acids. Trimming pared 1 base from V and 1 base from J, leaving 7 bases between. Germline V gives CDR1 LGHNA, CDR2 YSLEER. Here the sequenced sample was peripheral blood, taken on day 0 of AZD1222 vaccination. This sequence was found in an adult in good health. This rearrangement joins TRBV4-3 to TRBJ1-1; D gene ambiguous. The CDR3 is CASSQASSNTEAFF. The CDR3 DNA reads as TGCGCCAGCAGCCAAGCGTCCTCGAACACTGAAGCTTTCTTT.